This T cell receptor beta chain was sequenced in a study of blood T cell repertoires in COVID-19. The CDR3 spans 13 residues. Germline-derived CDR1 and CDR2 are GTSNPN and SVGIG (reference sequence). Deletions cut 2 bases from V and 7 bases from J, with 12 bases between. Clones were sequenced by immunoSEQ multiplex PCR, and TCRdb holds only the in-frame ones, with some missing. Of over 250,000 clones listed, roughly 84% are singletons. This TCR was sampled from a human donor with COVID-19, enrolled during active disease. The donor label of this sample is uncertain. Input material: peripheral blood. The rearrangement links TRBV30 to TRBJ1-5, with D uncertain. The CDR3: CAWSNQERQPQHF. In DNA, the CDR3 is TGTGCCTGGAGTAACCAGGAGCGGCAGCCCCAGCATTTT.